Given below is one T cell receptor beta chain in context. The antigen is unknown. Trimming removed 3 bases at V and 5 bases at J, with 11 bases between. CDR3 length: 13 amino acids. From germline, CDR1 is SEHNR and CDR2 FQNEAQ (reference sequence). The data originate from a study of a mutant IDH1 vaccine in newly diagnosed glioma. Whole-study context: Most patients had radiochemotherapy with temozolomide before enrollment; others had one alone.

The time point denotes: week 23, last vaccination. Doses consisted of 300 ug of mutant IDH1 20-mer peptide each, paired with topical imiquimod. Tumors from donors were new WHO grade 3 or 4 IDH1-mutant astrocytomas with ATRX loss. Method: immunoSEQ multiplex PCR; TCRdb's copy keeps in-frame clones and lacks some. The sample shows approximately 50,000 clones, 85% to 90% of them seen only once. Study-wide results and limits: It was roughly 93% of patients that developed vaccine-induced immune responses. With respect to changes in top peripheral T cell clonotypes, pseudoprogression seemed unrelated.

This chain links TRBV7-9 with TRBJ2-7; no definite D call. Sequencing used PBMCs, obtained from a glioma patient whose treatment included an IDH1 peptide vaccine. This TCR came from a man aged 35-49 years with glioma. CDR3 sequence: CASSFAGLDEQYF. The CDR3 coding sequence is TGTGCCAGCAGCTTTGCAGGTCTTGACGAGCAGTACTTC.